This entry lists 23 T cell receptor beta chains sequenced from one sample in a study of T cells after yellow fever vaccination. TCRdb re-called the 5' RACE reads with MiXCR, one entry per CDR3 protein. Of 350,000 to 550,000 distinct CDR3 sequences in the sample, around 20% were seen once. The sample consisted of PBMCs, taken before the yellow fever booster vaccination. The receptors derive from a man aged 18-30 years who received the YFV17D yellow fever vaccine.

The J gene is TRBJ2-7, the V gene TRBV7-9; 10 positions agree with TRBD1. Losses at the gene ends were 5 bases for V and 5 bases for J; bases not matched to a gene: 6. This CDR3 is 14 amino acids long. CDR1 is SEHNR, CDR2 FQNEAQ, per germline (reference sequence). The CDR3 bases are TGTGCCAGCAGCGTCTTCGGGACAGGGGACGAGCAGTACTTC. Encoded protein: CASSVFGTGDEQYF.

This clonotype was observed a handful of times. V and J are TRBV14 and TRBJ2-5, with TRBD1 as a possible D gene (5 bases). CDR3 size: 17 residues. V was cut by 2 bases and J by 5 bases, with 21 bases left in between. The germline CDR1 and CDR2 sequences are SGHDN and FVKESK. CDR3 sequence (DNA): TGTGCCAGCAGCCAATGGTTGCAGGGAACAAGATCGGAGACCCAGTACTTC. Encoded protein: CASSQWLQGTRSETQYF.

The gene calls are TRBV6-4 and TRBJ2-3; the match to TRBD2 covers 10 bases. With 3 bases clipped from V and 5 bases from J, the junction kept 5 bases outside the gene matches. Germline-derived CDR1 and CDR2 are MRHNA and SNTAGT. The CDR3 runs to 15 residues. The CDR3 here is CASSELAGEIDTQYF. For the CDR3, the DNA is TGTGCCAGCAGTGAGCTAGCGGGGGAGATAGATACGCAGTATTTT.

V gene TRBV5-1 combines with J gene TRBJ2-3; D not certain. Germline CDR1 reads SGHRS; CDR2 reads YFSETQ. This CDR3 is built from 16 residues. Deletions cut 4 bases from V and 0 bases from J, with 15 bases between. CDR3 DNA: TGCGCCAGCAGCCAGGTCTCTAGAACTAGCACAGATACGCAGTATTTT. Protein: CASSQVSRTSTDTQYF.

This chain links TRBV5-1 with TRBJ2-5; TRBD2 agrees at 10 bases. The CDR3 has 16 residues. V was clipped by 4 bases and J by 6 bases; unmatched bases: 12. Germline CDR1 is SGHRS and CDR2 is YFSETQ. CDR3 in amino acids: CASSNRLAGEPQTQYF. The CDR3, as DNA: TGCGCCAGCAGCAACCGGCTAGCGGGGGAACCACAGACCCAGTACTTC.

This clonotype was seen a few times. CDR3 DNA: TGTGCCAGCAGCATGGGGTTCGTTAATTCACCCCTCCACTTT. Residues: CASSMGFVNSPLHF. The chain uses TRBV12-3 or TRBV12-4 and TRBJ1-6; the D is unclear. CDR3 length: 14 residues. V was pared by 6 bases and J by 6 bases, with 12 bases between.

The chain uses TRBV10-3 and TRBJ2-2, with 8 bases fitting TRBD2. With 4 bases clipped from V and 6 bases from J, the junction kept 7 bases outside the gene matches. CDR1 ENHRY and CDR2 SYGVKD come from the germline V gene. The CDR3 contains 15 residues. For the CDR3, the DNA is TGTGCCATCAGTGTCTCGGGGGGGCTCTCCGGGGAGCTGTTTTTT. This codes for CAISVSGGLSGELFF.

CDR3 amino acids: CASSQDTSGTAFLSGANVLTF. CDR3 bases: TGCGCCAGCAGCCAAGATACCTCTGGGACAGCTTTCCTCTCTGGGGCCAACGTCCTGACTTTC. The V gene is TRBV4-3, the J gene TRBJ2-6; 7 bases are shared with TRBD1. V shed 0 bases and J 0 bases; nucleotides not matched to a gene: 14. CDR1 and CDR2 from the germline V gene are LGHNA and YSLEER. This CDR3 is 21 amino acids long.

The rearrangement links TRBV6-1 to TRBJ1-2, with a tentative D call TRBD1 (5 bases). This CDR3 is 14 amino acids long. Germline V lookup: CDR1 MNHNS, CDR2 SASEGT. Trimming removed 7 bases from V and 0 bases from J, with 12 bases in between. CDR3 coding DNA: TGTGCCAGCAATCGGGGCACGACTAACTATGGCTACACCTTC. This codes for CASNRGTTNYGYTF.

This clonotype was picked up many times. V and J are TRBV24-1 and TRBJ2-1; the D is unclear. The germline V gene encodes CDR1 KGHDR and CDR2 SFDVKD. V was clipped by 4 bases and J by 12 bases, with 9 bases between them. This CDR3 is 11 amino acids long. The CDR3 DNA reads TGTGCCACCAGTGACTCGGTCAGGCAGTTCTTC. As protein: CATSDSVRQFF.

V usage is TRBV20-1 and J usage is TRBJ2-1; 8 bases line up with TRBD2. This CDR3 is built from 14 residues. With V trimmed by 6 bases and J by 5 bases, 9 bases remained unmatched. Germline loops: CDR1 DFQATT, CDR2 SNEGSKA (reference sequence). The CDR3, as DNA: TGCAGTGCCCGGGCAGGCGGGGGGCACAATGAGCAGTTCTTC. Encoded protein: CSARAGGGHNEQFF.

The J gene is TRBJ2-1, the V gene TRBV7-9; 12 bases are a match to TRBD2. The CDR3 runs to 15 residues. After removal of 5 bases from V and 6 bases from J, the junction contained 5 bases not matched to a gene. The germline V gene has CDR1 SEHNR and CDR2 FQNEAQ (reference sequence). The CDR3 loop reads CASSPGLAGRNEQFF. CDR3 bases: TGTGCCAGCAGCCCAGGACTAGCGGGGCGCAATGAGCAGTTCTTC. Filled out from reference TRBV7-9 and TRBJ2-1, the complete variable domain reads DTGVSQNPRHKITKRGQNVTFRCDPISEHNRLYWYRQTLGQGPEFLTYFQNEAQLEKSRLLSDRFSAERPKGSFSTLEIQRTEQGDSAMYLCASSPGLAGRNEQFFGPGTRLTVL.

The genes are TRBV24-1 and TRBJ2-1; 11 bases are shared with TRBD2. This CDR3 is 15 amino acids long. V dropped 4 bases and J dropped 5; count of bases not matched to a gene: 3. Germline-derived CDR1 and CDR2 are KGHDR and SFDVKD. CDR3 residues: CATSEGTSGNNEQFF. CDR3 nucleotide sequence: TGTGCCACCAGTGAGGGGACTAGCGGAAACAATGAGCAGTTCTTC.

This clonotype was observed at least ten times. The chain couples TRBV3-1 to TRBJ2-3; 9 bases align to TRBD2. From germline, CDR1 is LGHDT and CDR2 YNNKEL (reference sequence). The CDR3 loop spans 18 amino acids. J was trimmed by 0 bases and V by 1 base; bases with no gene match: 8. DNA of the CDR3: TGTGCCAGCAGCCAAGGGGAGACTAGCGGATTGAGCACAGATACGCAGTATTTT. This gives the protein CASSQGETSGLSTDTQYF.

The chain is built from TRBV6-6 and TRBJ1-5; no clear D. The germline gives CDR1 MNHNY, CDR2 SVGAGI (reference sequence). This CDR3 contains 14 residues. The CDR3 DNA sequence: TGTGACGCGAAACATGATTATAGCAATCAGCCCCAGCATTTT. As protein: CDAKHDYSNQPQHF.

With regard to this clonotype: Sequence at one end of the junction differs from germline and may be a read error. The chain combines TRBV7-9 with TRBJ2-2; maybe TRBD2 (6 bases). The germline V gene has CDR1 SEHNR and CDR2 FQNEAQ (reference sequence). This CDR3 region has 17 residues. CDR3 amino acids: CASSLVGGEPNAGELFF. Written as DNA, the CDR3 is TGTGCCAGCAGCTTAGTCGGGGGTGAGCCGAACGCCGGGGAGCTGTTTTTT.

This clonotype was recorded a few times. V is TRBV6-6 and J is TRBJ2-1; D is ambiguous. The CDR3 extends over 17 amino acids. With 6 bases removed from V and 1 base from J, the gap between germline ends came to 19 bases. CDR1 is MNHNY, CDR2 SVGAGI, per germline (reference sequence). The CDR3 DNA is TGTGCCAGCAGCCCCAAGGGTTGGTACGAGTCCTACAATGAGCAGTTCTTC. This sequence encodes CASSPKGWYESYNEQFF.

This chain joins TRBV9 and TRBJ2-3; TRBD2 matches at 8 bases. Germline V gene data show CDR1 as SGDLS and CDR2 as YYNGEE. J lost 2 bases, V lost 3 bases, and 5 bases had no gene match. The length of the CDR3 is 15 residues. The chain's CDR3 is CASSASGGDTDTQYF. The DNA for the CDR3 is TGTGCCAGCAGCGCGAGCGGGGGAGACACAGATACGCAGTATTTT.

This clonotype was seen a handful of times. The J gene is TRBJ2-3, the V gene TRBV27; 8 positions match TRBD2. Germline CDR1 and CDR2: MNHEY and SMNVEV (reference sequence). CDR3 length: 16 residues. The ends lost 7 bases at V and 5 bases at J; junction bases unmatched: 14. In nucleotides, the CDR3 is TGTGCCAGCACGGAAGCTAGGGGACTAGTCTTAGATACGCAGTATTTT. Protein product: CASTEARGLVLDTQYF.

This chain uses TRBV18 with TRBJ2-2; 7 bases match TRBD1. Germline values: CDR1 KGHSH, CDR2 LQKENI. The CDR3 has 14 residues. J was trimmed by 6 bases and V by 5 bases; bases with no gene match: 6. This CDR3 is CASSSTTGSGELFF. The CDR3 DNA reads as TGTGCCAGCTCATCGACGACAGGGTCCGGGGAGCTGTTTTTT.

The chain is built from TRBV27 and TRBJ1-5; D is perhaps TRBD1 (6 bases). The ends were cut back, 5 bases at V and 8 bases at J, with 13 bases in the middle. The germline gives CDR1 MNHEY, CDR2 SMNVEV (reference sequence). The CDR3 extends over 13 amino acids. The CDR3 nucleotides are TGTGCCAGCAGTCACAGGGCCGGGGAGCCCCAGCATTTT. Encoded protein: CASSHRAGEPQHF.

The table lists this clonotype with a few counts. The chain links TRBV3-1 to TRBJ2-7, with D tentatively TRBD1 (6 bases). V dropped 4 bases and J dropped 2 bases, with 15 bases sitting between them. There are 15 residues in the CDR3. Germline CDR1 is LGHDT and CDR2 is YNNKEL (reference sequence). CDR3 DNA sequence: TGTGCCAGCAGCCCTTGGCGAGGGGGAACCTACGAGCAGTACTTC. It encodes CASSPWRGGTYEQYF.

This clonotype was counted only a few times. CDR3: CASSYRAWGQSYNEQFF. In DNA form, the CDR3 reads TGTGCCAGCAGTTACCGGGCGTGGGGACAGAGCTACAATGAGCAGTTCTTC. This rearrangement joins TRBV6-5 to TRBJ2-1; 7 bases map to TRBD1. V gave up 2 bases and J gave up 3 bases; unmatched junction bases: 10. Germline loops: CDR1 MNHEY, CDR2 SVGAGI. CDR3 size: 17 residues.